Listed here are 16 T cell receptor beta chains from one sample, sequenced in a study of cytomegalovirus exposure and HLA in healthy donors. PCR amplification relied on 60 Vbeta primers (plus 13 Jbeta primers). The protocol was immunoSEQ multiplex PCR, while the TCRdb copy is restricted to in-frame clones and leaves out a portion. The table for this sample gives about 67,000 clones. Input material: PBMCs. The origin of the receptors is a woman in her 30s in good health and CMV-seronegative.

V usage is TRBV2 and J usage is TRBJ2-7; D remains ambiguous. The CDR3 spans 14 residues. V was shortened by 1 base and J by 0 bases, with 7 bases between the two germline ends. From germline, CDR1 is SNHLY and CDR2 FYNNEI. CDR3 residues: CASSEGPVSYEQYF. CDR3 nucleotide sequence: TGTGCCAGCAGTGAAGGTCCGGTCTCCTACGAGCAGTACTTC.

V is TRBV5-4 and J is TRBJ1-2; D not resolved. Between the trimmed V and J ends, which lost 0 bases and 2 bases, there was a span of 5 bases. The CDR3 has 13 amino acids. Germline CDR1 SGHNT, CDR2 YYREEE (reference sequence). The CDR3 region is CASSLGGNYGYTF. The CDR3, as DNA: TGTGCCAGCAGCTTGGGCGGGAACTATGGCTACACCTTC.

The chain recombines TRBV5-1 with TRBJ1-1, with D possibly matching TRBD1 (6 bases). From germline, CDR1 is SGHRS and CDR2 YFSETQ. The CDR3 spans 15 residues. Trimming took off 0 bases at V and 4 bases at J, with 13 bases between the two ends. The CDR3 bases are TGCGCCAGCAGCTTGGAAGGGGCCAGGGGCACTGAAGCTTTCTTT. Translation: CASSLEGARGTEAFF. Filled out from reference TRBV5-1 and TRBJ1-1, the complete variable domain reads KAGVTQTPRYLIKTRGQQVTLSCSPISGHRSVSWYQQTPGQGLQFLFEYFSETQRNKGNFPGRFSGRQFSNSRSEMNVSTLELGDSALYLCASSLEGARGTEAFFGQGTRLTVV.

This sequence joins TRBV9 and TRBJ1-4; 9 bases align to TRBD1. Germline V gene lookup returns CDR1 SGDLS and CDR2 YYNGEE. The junction had 5 bases not matched to a gene; V was cut back by 3 bases and J by 5 bases. The CDR3 sequence is 15 residues long. CDR3 in amino acids: CASSGEDRGNEKLFF. The DNA of the CDR3 is TGTGCCAGCAGCGGGGAAGACAGGGGGAATGAAAAACTGTTTTTT.

The gene calls are TRBV29-1 and TRBJ1-1, with TRBD1 matching 9 bases. CDR1 and CDR2 (germline): SQVTM, ANQGSEA. V gave up 0 bases and J gave up 11 bases; unmatched junction bases: 7. The CDR3 covers 13 residues. This chain's CDR3 is CSVEDTGGADAFF. CDR3 nucleotide sequence: TGCAGCGTTGAAGATACAGGGGGCGCGGATGCTTTCTTT.

This rearrangement joins TRBV6-5 to TRBJ2-7; D is perhaps TRBD1 (6 bases). Germline V lookup: CDR1 MNHEY, CDR2 SVGAGI. Between the trimmed V and J ends, which lost 6 bases and 1 base, there was a span of 10 bases. This CDR3 region has 13 residues. CDR3 DNA sequence: TGTGCCAGCAGCCTGGACAGATCCTACGAGCAGTACTTC. Protein sequence: CASSLDRSYEQYF.

The chain has TRBV10-3 and TRBJ1-1, with a possible D match to TRBD1 (5 bases). Germline CDR1 reads ENHRY; CDR2 reads SYGVKD. CDR3 size: 14 residues. V lost 7 bases and J lost 0, with 12 bases in between. DNA for the CDR3: TGTGCCATCACCAGACAGCATATGAACACTGAAGCTTTCTTT. This sequence encodes CAITRQHMNTEAFF.

The rearrangement links TRBV28 to TRBJ1-5; weak D call: TRBD1 (5 bases). CDR1 MDHEN and CDR2 SYDVKM come from the germline V gene. The CDR3 spans 14 residues. V lost 4 bases to trimming and J lost 2 bases, with 9 bases between them. The CDR3 sequence: CASSSLGGNQPQHF. CDR3 bases: TGTGCCAGCAGTTCCTTAGGGGGCAATCAGCCCCAGCATTTT.

The J gene is TRBJ2-7, the V gene TRBV30; D gene uncertain. V was pared by 7 bases and J by 4 bases, with 11 bases between. The CDR3 sequence is 11 residues long. Per the germline V gene, CDR1 is GTSNPN and CDR2 is SVGIG (reference sequence). The CDR3, as DNA: TGTGCCTCCTCCTCCAGTTACGAGCAGTACTTC. Amino acids: CASSSSYEQYF.

The chain employs TRBV7-9 and TRBJ2-3; D uncertain. V gave up 3 bases and J gave up 4 bases, with 8 bases separating them. The CDR3 contains 13 residues. CDR1 and CDR2 (germline): SEHNR, FQNEAQ (reference sequence). CDR3 protein: CASSLIAADTQYF. The CDR3 DNA reads as TGTGCCAGCAGCTTGATAGCCGCAGATACGCAGTATTTT.

The chain is built from TRBV7-8 and TRBJ2-7; a weak D match, TRBD2 (7 bases). This CDR3 has 15 amino acids. Germline lookup yields CDR1 SGHVS and CDR2 FQNEAQ. The V end was cut by 5 bases, the J end by 5 bases, with 19 bases between. The CDR3 region is CASSQPERGGNEQYF. CDR3 coding DNA: TGTGCCAGCAGCCAGCCGGAAAGGGGGGGTAACGAGCAGTACTTC.

The J gene is TRBJ1-1, the V gene TRBV11-2, with D unresolved. V was shortened by 3 bases and J by 2 bases, with 7 bases between the two germline ends. This CDR3 has 13 amino acids. Germline lookup yields CDR1 SGHAT and CDR2 FQNNGV. The CDR3 coding sequence is TGTGCCAGCAGCTTTGGCATTAACACTGAAGCTTTCTTT. Encoded protein: CASSFGINTEAFF. Complete variable domain (other parts from reference TRBV11-2 and TRBJ1-1): EAGVAQSPRYKIIEKRQSVAFWCNPISGHATLYWYQQILGQGPKLLIQFQNNGVVDDSQLPKDRFSAERLKGVDSTLKIQPAKLEDSAVYLCASSFGINTEAFFGQGTRLTVV.

The rearrangement joins TRBV5-1 to TRBJ2-7; weak D call: TRBD1 (6 bases). From germline, CDR1 is SGHRS and CDR2 YFSETQ. Trimming pared 2 bases from V and 2 bases from J, leaving 11 bases between. This CDR3 has 14 amino acids. The CDR3 loop reads CASSFTGLAYEQYF. The CDR3 bases are TGCGCCAGCAGCTTCACAGGGCTCGCCTACGAGCAGTACTTC.

CDR3 sequence: CASSERAGGLSNQPQHF. CDR3 bases: TGCGCCAGCAGTGAGAGGGCAGGGGGCCTCTCCAATCAGCCCCAGCATTTT. The chain combines TRBV10-1 with TRBJ1-5; the match to TRBD1 covers 8 bases. Germline V gene lookup returns CDR1 WNHNN and CDR2 SYGVQD (reference sequence). The CDR3 is 17 residues long. J was trimmed by 3 bases and V by 2 bases; bases with no gene match: 9.

DNA for the CDR3: TGCGCCAGCAGCCAAGCCCTGGGACAGGGCGACGACGAGCAGTACTTC. Residues: CASSQALGQGDDEQYF. The rearrangement joins TRBV4-3 to TRBJ2-7; 9 nucleotides agree with TRBD1. The CDR3 consists of 16 residues. CDR1 and CDR2 from the germline V gene are LGHNA and YSLEER. The V and J ends lost 1 base and 5 bases, in that order; junction bases with no gene match: 9.

DNA for the CDR3: TGCGCCAGCAGCCCCTCCGACAGGGACTATGGCTACACCTTC. Protein sequence: CASSPSDRDYGYTF. The chain has TRBV5-1 and TRBJ1-2; 7 nucleotides match TRBD1. V dropped 4 bases and J dropped 3; count of bases not matched to a gene: 6. The CDR3 has 14 amino acids. CDR1 and CDR2 from the germline V gene are SGHRS and YFSETQ.